The subject of this entry is one TCR beta chain. This clonotype has a handful of counts. Its recognized antigen is unknown. No much larger clonotype is one base removed from it; base qualities were not supplied. This record belongs to a study (dated by TCRdb to about 2015). Background on the whole study: The study examined whether tumor-infiltrating Tregs in breast cancer are drawn from blood Tregs or arise in situ by conversion from other CD4+ T cell subsets.

The germline V end is reduced by 5 bases and the J end by 5 bases; junction bases left unmatched: 21. In the germline V gene, CDR1 corresponds to MNHEY and CDR2 to SVGAGI. From its cysteine to its phenylalanine, the CDR3 spans 19 amino acids. The DNA shown is the 57-base CDR3, in frame from base 1. Memory CD4+ T cells were isolated as CD4+CD45RO+CD25- cells. Tregs, naive and memory CD4+ T cells from tumor, blood and ipsilateral draining lymph nodes of about 5 breast cancer patients underwent full-length TCR alpha and beta sequencing. Tumor tissue, along with lymph nodes from ipsilateral axillary dissection, was perfused with PBS, minced, and then digested using collagenase I and hyaluronidase. Mononuclear cells from lymph nodes or less than 65 ml of peripheral blood were isolated by Ficoll density gradient centrifugation. A purity exceeding 90% was confirmed by FACS for the sorted cell populations.

The paper's findings and limits, for the study overall: The TCR gene usage of tumor memory CD4+ T cells clustered together with blood and lymph node memory CD4+ cells and with lymph node naive CD4+ cells. Validation in the larger cohort was restricted to a single TCR beta V-J rearrangement rather than whole repertoires. The TCR alpha and beta sequences of tumor-infiltrating Tregs showed the greatest overlap with tumor naive CD4+ T cells, followed by blood naive CD4+ T cells.

Full-length TCR variable regions were amplified by 5' RACE PCR with constant-region reverse primers, and semi-nested PCR with Nested Universal Primer A was subsequently performed. The ReliaPrep RNA Cell Miniprep System was used to extract total RNA, which was then reverse transcribed into 5'RACE-ready cDNA with the SMARTer RACE 5'/3' Kit. Full-length TCR alpha and beta libraries were barcoded with multiplex adaptors and sequenced on an Illumina MiSeq. The paper's processing steps were these. For each of nine subset-tissue groups, sequencing data from the five patients were pooled, and the groups were then compared using unsupervised clustering of TCR gene usage. The Morisita-Horn index was used to calculate repertoire similarity, with shared sequences weighted according to their contribution to each repertoire. Clones were called with MiXCR by TCRdb after fastp trimmed the public reads at Q25, and only in-frame beta chains were retained. Rows merge per CDR3 protein into single entries with the most common DNA and genes. These V and J calls originate from TCRdb's pipeline instead of the authors' own analysis. This sample is represented by roughly 64,000 distinct CDR3 sequences; 22% of them were singletons. The ten most abundant clones make up about 3% of the sample.

This chain is built from TRBV6-5 and TRBJ2-7; a stretch of 10 junction bases matches TRBD2. The receptor comes from a female donor with breast cancer. Input material: memory CD4+ T cells sorted from a lymph node. The cell subset or site label, as the study defines it: memory CD4+ T cells, CD4+CD45RO+CD25-. The nucleotides are TGTGCCAGCAGTGAACCTTCGAGGGGGTGGTCTAGCGGGAGCCACGAGCAGTACTTC. This yields the protein CASSEPSRGWSSGSHEQYF.